Below, one T cell receptor beta chain is given with its context. In the original workflow: Reference gene primer amplification gave estimated nucleated cell counts. TCRdb's table, derived via immunoSEQ multiplex PCR, lists solely in-frame clones and lacks some. The V and J calls and clone size were taken over from that table, and D and trimming were inferred from the DNA. The table has tens of thousands of clones, roughly 80% seen once. The entry originates in a study of blood T cell repertoires in COVID-19. Study overall: The United States, Italy and Spain were the sources of the acute and convalescent COVID-19 samples. PBMCs, B-cell-depleted T cells, or T cells provided the cDNA or gDNA that made up the material.

The germline gives CDR1 LNHDA, CDR2 SQIVND (reference sequence). The V gene end was trimmed by 3 bases and the J gene end by 8 bases; junction bases not matched to a gene: 4. The CDR3 is 13 amino acids. The chain carries TRBV19 and TRBJ2-4, with 7 positions matching TRBD1. The receptor's source is a woman in her 70s with acute or convalescent COVID-19. Sequenced input: peripheral blood. CDR3 amino acids: CASSIRTGHIQYF. For the CDR3, the DNA is TGTGCCAGTAGTATCCGGACAGGCCACATTCAGTACTTC.